One sample yielded the 9 T cell receptor beta chains listed below, sequenced in a study of cytotoxic CD8 clonotypes in ibrutinib-treated CLL (dated by TCRdb to the early 2020s). Libraries were prepared through the immunoSEQ multiplex PCR assay. In its TCRdb copy, this immuneACCESS table keeps in-frame sequences only and misses some clones. Where compared with another copy, unresolved V genes explain less than half of these, and the others have no known cause. The sample data list 35,000 to 40,000 clones, and about three quarters of these were observed just once. 10% of the sample belongs to the ten largest clones. This sample's time point label indicates: progressive disease on ibrutinib. Sequences were derived from PBMCs, sampled at disease progression, from a patient treated with ibrutinib. The receptors come from a human donor with chronic lymphocytic leukemia.

This clone appeared a few times. The chain recombines TRBV2 with TRBJ2-2; the D call may be TRBD1 or TRBD2 (6 bases each). Germline CDR1 and CDR2: SNHLY and FYNNEI. CDR3 length: 14 residues. V lost 7 bases, J lost 3 bases, and 12 bases lay in between. DNA of the CDR3: TGTGCCAGCAAATGGAGGGGGGACACCGGGGAGCTGTTTTTT. It codes for CASKWRGDTGELFF.

This clone was observed a few times. The rearrangement links TRBV10-3 to TRBJ1-2; unclear D gene. This CDR3 has 12 residues. Trimming cost V 7 bases and J 2 bases, with 8 bases left between them. Germline-derived CDR1 and CDR2 are ENHRY and SYGVKD. DNA of the CDR3: TGTGCCATCATGGCGGCGAACTATGGCTACACCTTC. This encodes CAIMAANYGYTF.

The V and J genes are TRBV18 and TRBJ1-3; D might be TRBD1 (5 bases). V was trimmed by 1 base and J by 1 base, leaving 11 bases between them. The CDR3 spans 16 residues. Germline V gene data show CDR1 as KGHSH and CDR2 as LQKENI. The CDR3 DNA is TGTGCCAGCTCACCACAGGGGAGGAGGTCTGGAAACACCATATATTTT. Its translation is CASSPQGRRSGNTIYF.

The chain uses TRBV7-2 and TRBJ2-7, with D perhaps matching TRBD1 (5 bases). The CDR3 extends over 15 amino acids. The V and J ends lost 1 base and 3 bases respectively, with 13 bases between them. Germline CDR1 SGHTA, CDR2 FQGNSA. The CDR3 region is CASSLGGTISYEQYF. The CDR3, as DNA: TGTGCCAGCAGCTTAGGGGGCACAATCAGCTACGAGCAGTACTTC.

V usage is TRBV5-1 and J usage is TRBJ2-7; D is ambiguous. The CDR3 covers 15 residues. Trimming took 0 bases from V and 6 from J, leaving 16 bases between them. The V gene's germline CDR1 is SGHRS and CDR2 YFSETQ. The CDR3, as DNA: TGCGCCAGCAGCTTGGCCGGGCGGCGGCAACGCGAGCAGTACTTC. Residues: CASSLAGRRQREQYF.

The chain joins TRBV7-9 to TRBJ2-7; TRBD2 might be the D (7 bases). With 5 bases removed from V and 2 bases from J, the gap between germline ends came to 19 bases. The length of the CDR3 is 16 residues. CDR1 and CDR2 (germline): SEHNR, FQNEAQ (reference sequence). The DNA of the CDR3 is TGTGCCAGCAGCCCGACCTCCGGGGGGCTTACCTACGAGCAGTACTTC. This translates into CASSPTSGGLTYEQYF. Complete variable domain (other parts from reference TRBV7-9 and TRBJ2-7): DTGVSQNPRHKITKRGQNVTFRCDPISEHNRLYWYRQTLGQGPEFLTYFQNEAQLEKSRLLSDRFSAERPKGSFSTLEIQRTEQGDSAMYLCASSPTSGGLTYEQYFGPGTRLTVT.

This sequence joins TRBV7-9 and TRBJ2-7; D remains ambiguous. The CDR3 is made up of 13 amino acids. The V gene's germline CDR1 is SEHNR and CDR2 FQNEAQ (reference sequence). V lost 3 bases, J lost 4 bases, and 10 bases lay in between. CDR3 in amino acids: CASSLGVTYEQYF. The CDR3 DNA reads as TGTGCCAGCAGCTTGGGCGTAACTTACGAGCAGTACTTC.

V is TRBV15 and J is TRBJ2-1, with D possibly called TRBD1 or TRBD2 (5 bases each). From germline, CDR1 is LNHNV and CDR2 YYDKDF (reference sequence). This CDR3 is built from 17 residues. Trimming removed 1 base at V and 6 bases at J, with 19 bases between. The CDR3 loop is CATSRGLGTETLNEQFF. Here the CDR3 DNA reads TGTGCCACCAGCAGAGGATTAGGGACGGAGACACTCAATGAGCAGTTCTTC.

J is TRBJ2-3 and V is TRBV7-6, with TRBD2 matching over 9 bases. The CDR3 totals 16 residues. Germline V lookup: CDR1 SGHVS, CDR2 FNYEAQ. The V gene end was trimmed by 5 bases and the J gene end by 0 bases; junction bases not matched to a gene: 6. For the CDR3, the DNA is TGTGCCAGCAGCGATAGCGGGAGAGGGAGCACAGATACGCAGTATTTT. Translating gives CASSDSGRGSTDTQYF.